The 10 T cell receptor beta chains presented below share a single source sample, sequenced in a study of blood T cell repertoires in COVID-19. Measured with immunoSEQ multiplex PCR; TCRdb has only the in-frame clones, and not every one. Of about 88,000 clones in the sample, roughly 87% are singletons; the top ten hold 6.7%. Material for sequencing was peripheral blood. Receptors were obtained from a man younger than 30 with COVID-19, enrolled during active disease.

V is TRBV10-3 and J is TRBJ2-2; possibly TRBD1 for D (5 bases). The CDR3 covers 17 residues. CDR1 and CDR2 from the germline V gene are ENHRY and SYGVKD. Deletions cut 2 bases from V and 0 bases from J, with 13 bases between. The CDR3 reads CAISEITGHPNTGELFF. The CDR3 DNA reads as TGTGCCATCAGTGAGATTACAGGACACCCGAACACCGGGGAGCTGTTTTTT.

This chain joins TRBV27 and TRBJ1-5; 8 bases agree with TRBD1. CDR1 is MNHEY, CDR2 SMNVEV, per germline (reference sequence). Trimming took 4 bases from V and 6 from J; bases not matched to a gene: 2. The CDR3 runs 13 residues. CDR3 region: CASSWTGSQPQHF. The CDR3 DNA sequence: TGTGCCAGCAGTTGGACAGGGAGTCAGCCCCAGCATTTT.

Points on this clone: The junction and the germline gene differ at one end; a read error may be behind it. The genes are TRBV5-6 and TRBJ1-4; D gene uncertain. Germline V CDR1 and CDR2: SGHDT, YYEEEE. CDR3 length: 13 amino acids. The chain's CDR3 is CASSLGRSGKLLF. DNA for the CDR3: TGTGCCAGCAGCTTGGGCAGGTCCGGAAAACTGCTTTTT. The complete variable domain, with remaining parts taken from reference TRBV5-6 and TRBJ1-4, reads DAGVTQSPTHLIKTRGQQVTLRCSPKSGHDTVSWYQQALGQGPQFIFQYYEEEERQRGNFPDRFSGHQFPNYSSELNVNALLLGDSALYLCASSLGRSGKLLFGSGTQLSVL.

This clone was seen a handful of times. The gene calls are TRBV27 and TRBJ2-2; TRBD2 matches 13 bases. The CDR3 length is 19 residues. Germline V gives CDR1 MNHEY, CDR2 SMNVEV (reference sequence). Trimming took 0 bases from V and 1 from J; bases not matched to a gene: 5. CDR3 amino acids: CASSLSLGLAGLNTGELFF. Written as DNA, the CDR3 is TGTGCCAGCAGTTTATCGTTGGGACTAGCGGGACTGAACACCGGGGAGCTGTTTTTT.

This clone was seen only a few times. The rearrangement joins TRBV10-3 to TRBJ1-4; D unclear. CDR3 size: 13 residues. The V end was cut by 9 bases, the J end by 0 bases, with 8 bases between. The V gene's germline CDR1 is ENHRY and CDR2 SYGVKD. The CDR3 nucleotides are TGTGCCATTCAGTCTGCAACTAATGAAAAACTGTTTTTT. Translation gives CAIQSATNEKLFF.

This chain joins TRBV20-1 and TRBJ1-1; D is uncertain. The V gene lost 7 bases and the J gene lost 8 bases, with 11 bases spanning the gap. The germline CDR1 and CDR2 sequences are DFQATT and SNEGSKA (reference sequence). The CDR3 is 10 amino acids. The CDR3 sequence is CSVSGYEAFF. The CDR3, as DNA: TGCAGTGTTAGCGGGTACGAAGCTTTCTTT.

The CDR3 protein is CAISEQRGRAKDEQFF. CDR3 in DNA: TGTGCCATCAGTGAGCAGCGCGGGAGGGCGAAGGATGAGCAGTTCTTC. This rearrangement joins TRBV10-3 to TRBJ2-1; 9 bases match TRBD2. CDR1 and CDR2 from the germline V gene are ENHRY and SYGVKD. The V segment lost 2 bases and the J segment 8 bases; nucleotides outside the gene matches: 10. The CDR3 consists of 16 residues.

The gene calls are TRBV6-6 and TRBJ2-1; 13 bases fit TRBD2. V lost 5 bases and J lost 6; bases outside the gene matches: 19. From germline, CDR1 is MNHNY and CDR2 SVGAGI (reference sequence). The CDR3 covers 20 residues. The CDR3, as DNA: TGTGCCAGCAGTCTGACAGGCGCCGGGACTAGCGGGACATCTACCAATGAGCAGTTCTTC. Translating gives CASSLTGAGTSGTSTNEQFF.

The J gene is TRBJ2-1, the V gene TRBV29-1; D remains unclear. Germline CDR1 is SQVTM and CDR2 is ANQGSEA. V lost 4 bases and J 0 bases, leaving 10 bases between the germline ends. This CDR3 spans 14 amino acids. The CDR3 sequence is CSVGRSSSYNEQFF. CDR3 sequence (DNA): TGCAGCGTTGGTAGGTCTAGCTCCTACAATGAGCAGTTCTTC.

This sequence joins TRBV10-3 and TRBJ2-7, with 8 bases lining up with TRBD2. The germline CDR1 and CDR2 sequences are ENHRY and SYGVKD. V shed 0 bases and J 4 bases; nucleotides not matched to a gene: 5. There are 15 residues in the CDR3. The CDR3 reads CAISESGTRGYEQYF. CDR3 nucleotides: TGTGCCATCAGTGAGTCAGGGACTAGGGGGTACGAGCAGTACTTC.